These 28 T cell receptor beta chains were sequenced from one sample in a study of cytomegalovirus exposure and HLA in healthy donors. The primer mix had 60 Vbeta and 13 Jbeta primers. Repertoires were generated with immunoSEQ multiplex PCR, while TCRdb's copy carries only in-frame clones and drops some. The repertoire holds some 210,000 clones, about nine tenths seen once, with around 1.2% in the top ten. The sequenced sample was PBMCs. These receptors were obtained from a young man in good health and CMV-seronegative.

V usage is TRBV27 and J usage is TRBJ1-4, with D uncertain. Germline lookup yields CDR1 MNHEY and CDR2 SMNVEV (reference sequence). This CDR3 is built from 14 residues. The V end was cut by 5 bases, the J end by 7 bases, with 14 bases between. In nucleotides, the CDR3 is TGTGCCAGCAGTCCTAAACAGCTTCCTGAAAAACTGTTTTTT. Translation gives CASSPKQLPEKLFF.

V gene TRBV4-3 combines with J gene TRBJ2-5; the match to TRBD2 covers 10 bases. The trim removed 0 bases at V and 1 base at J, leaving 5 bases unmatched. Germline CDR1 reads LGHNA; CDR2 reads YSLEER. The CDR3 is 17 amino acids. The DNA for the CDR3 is TGCGCCAGCAGCCAAGAAAGAGGACTAGCGGTCCAAGAGACCCAGTACTTC. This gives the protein CASSQERGLAVQETQYF.

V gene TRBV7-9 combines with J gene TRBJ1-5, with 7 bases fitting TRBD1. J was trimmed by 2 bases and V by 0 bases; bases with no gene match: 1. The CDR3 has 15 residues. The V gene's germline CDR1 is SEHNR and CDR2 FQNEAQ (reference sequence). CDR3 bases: TGTGCCAGCAGCTTAGCAGGGACAGGCAATCAGCCCCAGCATTTT. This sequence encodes CASSLAGTGNQPQHF.

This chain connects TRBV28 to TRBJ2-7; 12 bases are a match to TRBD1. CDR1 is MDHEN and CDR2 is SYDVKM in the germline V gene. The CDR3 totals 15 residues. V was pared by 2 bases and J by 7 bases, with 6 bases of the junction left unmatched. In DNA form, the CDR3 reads TGTGCCAGCAGTTTACCCGGGACAGGGGGCGGTGAGCAGTACTTC. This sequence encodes CASSLPGTGGGEQYF. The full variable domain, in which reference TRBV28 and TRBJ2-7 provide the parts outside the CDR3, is DVKVTQSSRYLVKRTGEKVFLECVQDMDHENMFWYRQDPGLGLRLIYFSYDVKMKEKGDIPEGYSVSREKKERFSLILESASTNQTSMYLCASSLPGTGGGEQYFGPGTRLTVT.

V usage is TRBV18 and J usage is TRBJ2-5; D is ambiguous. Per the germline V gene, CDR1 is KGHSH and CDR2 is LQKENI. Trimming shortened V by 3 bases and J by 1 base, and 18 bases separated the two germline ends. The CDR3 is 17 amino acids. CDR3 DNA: TGTGCCAGCTCACCCTTTCCATCTTTTGGCAGCCAAGAGACCCAGTACTTC. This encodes CASSPFPSFGSQETQYF.

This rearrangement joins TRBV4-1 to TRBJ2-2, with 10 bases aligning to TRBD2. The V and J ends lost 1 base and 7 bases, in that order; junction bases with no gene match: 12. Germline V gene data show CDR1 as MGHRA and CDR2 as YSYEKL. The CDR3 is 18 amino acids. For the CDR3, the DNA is TGCGCCAGCAGCCAAGGAAACCAGCGGGGGGGCCGTATCGGGGAGCTGTTTTTT. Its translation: CASSQGNQRGGRIGELFF.

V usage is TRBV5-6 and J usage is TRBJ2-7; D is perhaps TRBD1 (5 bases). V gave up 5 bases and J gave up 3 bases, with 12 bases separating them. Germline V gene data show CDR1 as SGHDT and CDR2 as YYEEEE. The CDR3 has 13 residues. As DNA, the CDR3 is TGTGCCAGCAGGGGGCTAGAAAACTACGAGCAGTACTTC. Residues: CASRGLENYEQYF.

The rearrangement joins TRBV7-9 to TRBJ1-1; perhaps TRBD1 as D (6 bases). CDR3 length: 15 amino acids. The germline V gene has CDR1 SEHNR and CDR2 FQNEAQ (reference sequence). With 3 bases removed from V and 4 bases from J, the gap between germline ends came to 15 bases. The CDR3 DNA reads TGTGCCAGCAGCTTCGCTGGGGGCTGGGGCACTGAAGCTTTCTTT. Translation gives CASSFAGGWGTEAFF.

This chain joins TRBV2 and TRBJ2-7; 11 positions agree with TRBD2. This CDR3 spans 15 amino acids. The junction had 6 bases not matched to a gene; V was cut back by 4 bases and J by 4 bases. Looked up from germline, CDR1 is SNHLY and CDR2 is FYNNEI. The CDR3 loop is CASSVGTSGHYEQYF. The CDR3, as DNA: TGTGCCAGCAGTGTGGGGACTAGCGGACATTACGAGCAGTACTTC.

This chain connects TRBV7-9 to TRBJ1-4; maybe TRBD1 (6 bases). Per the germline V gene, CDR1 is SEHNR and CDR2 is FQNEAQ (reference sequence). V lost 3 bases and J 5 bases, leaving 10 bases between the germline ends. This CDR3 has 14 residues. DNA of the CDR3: TGTGCCAGCAGCTTCCAGGGGTCGAATGAAAAACTGTTTTTT. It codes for CASSFQGSNEKLFF.

This CDR3 reads CATSRLEHGTYGYTF. The CDR3 bases are TGTGCCACCAGCAGATTGGAGCACGGAACCTATGGCTACACCTTC. The chain recombines TRBV15 with TRBJ1-2; no clear D. Germline V gene data show CDR1 as LNHNV and CDR2 as YYDKDF (reference sequence). The CDR3 extends over 15 amino acids. The V and J ends lost 2 bases and 4 bases respectively, with 14 bases between them.

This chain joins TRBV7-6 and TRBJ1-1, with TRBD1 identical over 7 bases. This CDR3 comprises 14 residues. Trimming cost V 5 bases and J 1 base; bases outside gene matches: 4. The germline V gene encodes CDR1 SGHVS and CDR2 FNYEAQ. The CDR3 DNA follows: TGTGCCAGCAGCCCGGGACAGTCGAACACTGAAGCTTTCTTT. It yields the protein CASSPGQSNTEAFF.

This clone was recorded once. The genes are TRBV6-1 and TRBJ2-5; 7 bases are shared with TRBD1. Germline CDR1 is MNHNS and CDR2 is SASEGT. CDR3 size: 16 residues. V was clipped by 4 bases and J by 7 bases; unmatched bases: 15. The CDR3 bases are TGTGCCAGCAGTGGGGGACAGCTCGACGCGTTAGGGACCCAGTACTTC. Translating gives CASSGGQLDALGTQYF.

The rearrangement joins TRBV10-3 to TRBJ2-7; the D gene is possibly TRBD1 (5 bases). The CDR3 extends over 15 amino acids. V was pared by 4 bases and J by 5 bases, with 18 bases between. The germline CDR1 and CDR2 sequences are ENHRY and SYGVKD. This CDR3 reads CAISAGQLRSDEQYF. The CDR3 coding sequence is TGTGCCATCAGTGCCGGACAACTCCGCAGCGACGAGCAGTACTTC.

CDR3 DNA: TGCGCCAGCAGGAAAGGGGGCAGTAACTATGGCTACACCTTC. Amino acid sequence: CASRKGGSNYGYTF. The J gene is TRBJ1-2, the V gene TRBV5-1; 7 nucleotides line up with TRBD1. Trimming removed 5 bases from V and 1 base from J; junction bases left unmatched: 5. CDR1 is SGHRS and CDR2 is YFSETQ in the germline V gene. CDR3 length: 14 residues.

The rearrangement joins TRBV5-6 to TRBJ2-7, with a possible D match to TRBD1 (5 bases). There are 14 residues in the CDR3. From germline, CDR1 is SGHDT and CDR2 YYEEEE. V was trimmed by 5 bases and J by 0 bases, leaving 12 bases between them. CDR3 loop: CASRHRQSSYEQYF. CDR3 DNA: TGTGCCAGCAGGCACCGACAGAGCTCCTACGAGCAGTACTTC. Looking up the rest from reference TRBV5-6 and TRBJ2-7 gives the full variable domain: DAGVTQSPTHLIKTRGQQVTLRCSPKSGHDTVSWYQQALGQGPQFIFQYYEEEERQRGNFPDRFSGHQFPNYSSELNVNALLLGDSALYLCASRHRQSSYEQYFGPGTRLTVT.

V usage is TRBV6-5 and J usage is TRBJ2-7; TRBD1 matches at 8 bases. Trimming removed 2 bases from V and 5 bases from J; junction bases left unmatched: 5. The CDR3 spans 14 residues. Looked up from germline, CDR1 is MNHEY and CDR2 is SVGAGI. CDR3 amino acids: CASSYQPDRDEQYF. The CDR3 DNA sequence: TGTGCCAGCAGTTACCAACCGGACAGGGACGAGCAGTACTTC.

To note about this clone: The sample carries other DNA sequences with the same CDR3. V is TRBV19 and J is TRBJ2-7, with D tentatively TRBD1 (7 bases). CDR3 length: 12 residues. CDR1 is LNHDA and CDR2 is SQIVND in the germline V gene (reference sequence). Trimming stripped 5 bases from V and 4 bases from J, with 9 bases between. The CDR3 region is CASSPGGYEQYF. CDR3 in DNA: TGTGCCAGTAGTCCAGGGGGGTACGAGCAGTACTTC.

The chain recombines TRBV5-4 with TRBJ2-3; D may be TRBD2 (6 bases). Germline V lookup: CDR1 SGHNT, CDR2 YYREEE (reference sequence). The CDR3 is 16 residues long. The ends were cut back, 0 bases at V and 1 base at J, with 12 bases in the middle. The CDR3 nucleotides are TGTGCCAGCAGCTTGGCGGCTAGCGTAGGCACAGATACGCAGTATTTT. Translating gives CASSLAASVGTDTQYF.

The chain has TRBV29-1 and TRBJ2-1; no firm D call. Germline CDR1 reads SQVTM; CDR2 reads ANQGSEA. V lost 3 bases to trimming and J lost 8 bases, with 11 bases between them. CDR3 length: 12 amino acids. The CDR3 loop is CSVDRRPHEQFF. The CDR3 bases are TGCAGCGTTGACCGGCGGCCCCATGAGCAGTTCTTC.

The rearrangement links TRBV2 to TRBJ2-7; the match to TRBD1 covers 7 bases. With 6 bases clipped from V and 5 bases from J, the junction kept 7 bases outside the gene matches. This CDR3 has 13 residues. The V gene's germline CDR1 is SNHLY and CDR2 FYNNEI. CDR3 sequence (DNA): TGTGCCAGCAGCCCAACAGGGGTCCACGAGCAGTACTTC. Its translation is CASSPTGVHEQYF.

The CDR3 coding sequence is TGTGCCAGCATGGGCAGCTCCTACAATGAGCAGTTCTTC. Translation gives CASMGSSYNEQFF. The V and J genes are TRBV25-1 and TRBJ2-1; D not certain. V lost 7 bases, J lost 0 bases, and 7 bases lay in between. Per the germline V gene, CDR1 is MGHDK and CDR2 is SYGVNS. The CDR3 is made up of 13 amino acids. Drawing the rest from reference TRBV25-1 and TRBJ2-1, the complete variable domain is EADIYQTPRYLVIGTGKKITLECSQTMGHDKMYWYQQDPGMELHLIHYSYGVNSTEKGDLSSESTVSRIRTEHFPLTLESARPSHTSQYLCASMGSSYNEQFFGPGTRLTVL.

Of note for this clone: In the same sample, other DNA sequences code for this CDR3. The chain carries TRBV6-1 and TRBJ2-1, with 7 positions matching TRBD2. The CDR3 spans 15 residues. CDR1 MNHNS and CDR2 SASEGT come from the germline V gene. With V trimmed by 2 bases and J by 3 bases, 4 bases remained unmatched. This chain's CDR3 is CASSELAGDYNEQFF. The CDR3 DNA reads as TGTGCCAGCAGTGAATTGGCGGGAGACTACAATGAGCAGTTCTTC.

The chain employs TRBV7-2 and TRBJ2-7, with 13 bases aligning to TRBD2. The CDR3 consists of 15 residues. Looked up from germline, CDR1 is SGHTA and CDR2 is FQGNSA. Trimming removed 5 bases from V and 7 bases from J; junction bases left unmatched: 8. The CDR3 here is CASSPTVTSGGEQYF. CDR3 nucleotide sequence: TGTGCCAGCAGCCCCACTGTGACTAGCGGGGGGGAGCAGTACTTC.

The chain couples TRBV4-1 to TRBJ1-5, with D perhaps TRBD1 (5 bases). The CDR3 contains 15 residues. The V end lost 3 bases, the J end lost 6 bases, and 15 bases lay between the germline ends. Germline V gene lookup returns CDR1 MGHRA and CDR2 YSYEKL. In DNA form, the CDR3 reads TGCGCCAGCAGCCACGGATCAGGGCTGGCTCAGCCCCAGCATTTT. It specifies CASSHGSGLAQPQHF.

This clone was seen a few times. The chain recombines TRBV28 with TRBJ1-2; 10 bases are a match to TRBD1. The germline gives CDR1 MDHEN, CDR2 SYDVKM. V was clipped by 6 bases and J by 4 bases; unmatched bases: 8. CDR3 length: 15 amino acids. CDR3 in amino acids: CASRSSGQGGYGYTF. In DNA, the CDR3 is TGTGCCAGCAGATCTTCCGGACAGGGGGGCTATGGCTACACCTTC.

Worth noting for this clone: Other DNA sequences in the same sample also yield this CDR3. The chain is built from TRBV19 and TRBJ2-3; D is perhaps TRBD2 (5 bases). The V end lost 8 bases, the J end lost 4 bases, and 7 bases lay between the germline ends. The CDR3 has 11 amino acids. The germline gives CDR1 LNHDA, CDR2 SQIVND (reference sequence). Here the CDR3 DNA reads TGTGCCAGTGCGGAGGCAGATACGCAGTATTTT. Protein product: CASAEADTQYF.

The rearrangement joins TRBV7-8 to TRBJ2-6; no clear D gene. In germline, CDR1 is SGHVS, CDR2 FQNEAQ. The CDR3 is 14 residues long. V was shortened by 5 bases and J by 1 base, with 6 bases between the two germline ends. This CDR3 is CASSRVSGANVLTF. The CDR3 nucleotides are TGTGCCAGCAGCCGGGTATCTGGGGCCAACGTCCTGACTTTC. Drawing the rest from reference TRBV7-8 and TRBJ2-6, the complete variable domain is GAGVSQSPRYKVAKRGQDVALRCDPISGHVSLFWYQQALGQGPEFLTYFQNEAQLDKSGLPSDRFFAERPEGSVSTLKIQRTQQEDSAVYLCASSRVSGANVLTFGAGSRLTVL.